This TCR beta chain was identified in a study of T-cell memory formation after mild COVID-19. Across the study: Largely, TCR clusters stayed within a single donor.

As concerns this clonotype: The antigen is unknown.

In germline, CDR1 is SGHRS, CDR2 YFSETQ. The CDR3 is 18 residues long. V lost 0 bases to trimming and J lost 5 bases, with 23 bases between them. TCRdb independently ran MiXCR on the 5' RACE reads; one entry per CDR3 protein. The sample contains some 110,000 distinct CDR3 sequences, about 17% of which appear only once. General study findings and limits: Clones contracting over day 15 to 85 were CD4/CD8 balanced, with later expanders leaning CD4+.

This sequence originates from an adult woman who had mild COVID-19 (a few samples of this study predate the infection). Cell type and time point are not known. This chain uses TRBV5-1 with TRBJ1-2; perhaps TRBD1 as D (5 bases). Sequenced: PBMCs or a T cell subset sorted from them (not recorded which). In nucleotides, the CDR3 is TGCGCCAGCAGCTTGGGACCGGCGGCGGCAGGGATAGAGTATGGCTACACCTTC. Encoded protein: CASSLGPAAAGIEYGYTF.